Each of the 24 T cell receptor beta chains below was sequenced from the same sample in a study of OX40 agonist ivuxolimab in advanced cancers. The assay was immunoSEQ multiplex PCR, and TCRdb's table has in-frame clones only and misses some. The data contain 61,000 or so clones, nearly 85% of them singletons. The input for sequencing was CD4+ or CD8+ T cells sorted from blood, taken in a trial of the OX40 agonist ivuxolimab. All receptors derive from an adult with an advanced solid tumor such as melanoma, head and neck, liver or kidney cancer.

This rearrangement joins TRBV29-1 to TRBJ2-7, with D possibly TRBD2 on 5 matching bases. The ends were cut back, 7 bases at V and 7 bases at J, with 14 bases in the middle. The CDR3 has 11 residues. Germline CDR1 is SQVTM and CDR2 is ANQGSEA. CDR3 nucleotides: TGCAGCGCCGCCCGGGATGGTGAGCAGTACTTC. Encoded protein: CSAARDGEQYF.

This clone was observed at least ten times. V gene TRBV2 combines with J gene TRBJ2-1; no firm D call. Germline V CDR1 and CDR2: SNHLY, FYNNEI. The V end was cut by 8 bases, the J end by 4 bases, with 15 bases between. The CDR3 loop spans 14 amino acids. The CDR3 sequence is CASGSGVLYNEQFF. For the CDR3, the DNA is TGTGCCAGCGGTAGTGGAGTCCTTTACAATGAGCAGTTCTTC.

This clone was picked up a small number of times. The chain couples TRBV30 to TRBJ1-1; D gene ambiguous. Trimming left V 3 bases short and J 4 bases short, with 6 bases between. CDR1 GTSNPN and CDR2 SVGIG come from the germline V gene (reference sequence). The CDR3 has 11 residues. The DNA of the CDR3 is TGTGCCTGGAGCCGGACCACTGAAGCTTTCTTT. Translating gives CAWSRTTEAFF. The full variable domain, rest sourced from reference TRBV30 and TRBJ1-1, is SQTIHQWPATLVQPVGSPLSLECTVEGTSNPNLYWYRQAAGRGLQLLFYSVGIGQISSEVPQNLSASRPQDRQFILSSKKLLLSDSGFYLCAWSRTTEAFFGQGTRLTVV.

The gene calls are TRBV27 and TRBJ1-1; TRBD1 might be the D (5 bases). The V gene lost 4 bases and the J gene lost 3 bases, with 15 bases spanning the gap. The length of the CDR3 is 15 residues. CDR1 MNHEY and CDR2 SMNVEV come from the germline V gene (reference sequence). CDR3 in DNA: TGTGCCAGCAGTTCCGTCTTCAGAGGGGACACTGAAGCTTTCTTT. Translation: CASSSVFRGDTEAFF.

The chain employs TRBV28 and TRBJ1-4, with TRBD1 identical over 8 bases. The length of the CDR3 is 16 residues. Germline trimming cut 8 bases from V and 6 bases from J; bases unmatched to any gene: 14. CDR1 is MDHEN, CDR2 SYDVKM, per germline. The CDR3 here is CASERGGTGGDEKLFF. CDR3 coding DNA: TGTGCCAGCGAACGTGGGGGGACAGGCGGGGATGAAAAACTGTTTTTT.

V gene TRBV27 combines with J gene TRBJ1-6; D remains unclear. The V and J ends lost 4 bases and 3 bases respectively, with 13 bases between them. The CDR3 has 16 amino acids. Germline CDR1 is MNHEY and CDR2 is SMNVEV (reference sequence). CDR3 in amino acids: CASSSLLWDYNSPLHF. The CDR3 region has the DNA TGTGCCAGCAGTTCCCTCCTTTGGGACTATAATTCACCCCTCCACTTT.

The V call is TRBV5-4, the J call TRBJ2-7, with 10 positions matching TRBD1. Germline CDR1 SGHNT, CDR2 YYREEE (reference sequence). V was pared by 4 bases and J by 3 bases, with 7 bases of the junction left unmatched. This CDR3 region has 15 residues. CDR3 sequence (DNA): TGTGCCAGCAGCCCGCCGGGACAGGGGTTCTACGAGCAGTACTTC. Translated, it gives CASSPPGQGFYEQYF.

The V call is TRBV5-8, the J call TRBJ1-4; the match to TRBD1 covers 8 bases. The CDR3 is made up of 15 amino acids. J gave up 5 bases and V 4 bases, and 7 bases lay outside the gene matches. CDR1 and CDR2 (germline): SGHTS, YDEGEE. CDR3 protein: CASSVGQGQNEKLFF. CDR3 in DNA: TGTGCCAGCAGCGTAGGACAGGGACAGAATGAAAAACTGTTTTTT.

J is TRBJ2-7 and V is TRBV11-2; 9 bases line up with TRBD1. V shed 5 bases and J 4 bases; nucleotides not matched to a gene: 6. Germline V CDR1 and CDR2: SGHAT, FQNNGV. This CDR3 comprises 14 residues. This CDR3 reads CASSPLQGAYEQYF. DNA of the CDR3: TGTGCCAGCAGCCCCTTACAGGGGGCGTACGAGCAGTACTTC.

The chain combines TRBV19 with TRBJ2-3; possible D gene TRBD1, 6 bases. This CDR3 has 14 amino acids. The V gene's germline CDR1 is LNHDA and CDR2 SQIVND (reference sequence). The ends were cut back, 5 bases at V and 1 base at J, with 10 bases in the middle. CDR3 nucleotide sequence: TGTGCCAGTAGTCTACGACAGGGCACAGATACGCAGTATTTT. This gives the protein CASSLRQGTDTQYF.

The table lists this clone with a few counts. CDR3 protein: CASSLGESDIQYF. The CDR3 DNA follows: TGCGCCAGCAGCTTGGGGGAGTCCGACATTCAGTACTTC. The chain recombines TRBV5-1 with TRBJ2-4, with a possible D match to TRBD2 (5 bases). The germline CDR1 and CDR2 sequences are SGHRS and YFSETQ. The CDR3 is 13 residues long. The V end lost 0 bases, the J end lost 8 bases, and 9 bases lay between the germline ends.

By sample share, this clone is medium-sized. The chain uses TRBV7-2 and TRBJ1-4; a weak D match, TRBD1 (6 bases). V was cut by 2 bases and J by 6 bases, with 10 bases left in between. CDR3 size: 14 residues. Germline V CDR1 and CDR2: SGHTA, FQGNSA. CDR3 bases: TGTGCCAGCAGCTTACGGGGGCGGGATGAAAAACTGTTTTTT. Translated, it gives CASSLRGRDEKLFF.

About this clone: This clone may be a read error of a much larger clone one base away. The chain is built from TRBV5-4 and TRBJ2-1, with D perhaps TRBD1 or TRBD2 (5 bases each). The CDR3 contains 15 residues. Between the trimmed V and J ends, which lost 2 bases and 0 bases, there was a span of 9 bases. Germline CDR1 is SGHNT and CDR2 is YYREEE (reference sequence). The CDR3 sequence: CASSFEGSSYNEQFF. The CDR3 DNA follows: TGTGCCAGCAGCTTCGAGGGGAGCTCCTACAATGAGCAGTTCTTC.

The chain combines TRBV5-1 with TRBJ2-1; 11 bases are a match to TRBD2. Germline CDR1 is SGHRS and CDR2 is YFSETQ. CDR3 size: 15 residues. Losses at the gene ends were 0 bases for V and 5 bases for J; bases not matched to a gene: 1. The DNA for the CDR3 is TGCGCCAGCAGCTTGGTACTAGCGGGAGACAATGAGCAGTTCTTC. Residues: CASSLVLAGDNEQFF.

The V call is TRBV19, the J call TRBJ2-1; TRBD2 matches 9 bases. Germline V gene sequence: CDR1 LNHDA, CDR2 SQIVND (reference sequence). This CDR3 contains 13 residues. Losses at the gene ends were 4 bases for V and 9 bases for J; bases not matched to a gene: 4. In nucleotides, the CDR3 is TGTGCCAGTAGTAGCGGGGGGGCGGGTGAGCAGTTCTTC. Protein: CASSSGGAGEQFF.

A few counts support this clone. The rearrangement links TRBV19 to TRBJ1-5, with 7 bases matching TRBD1. The CDR3 covers 12 residues. Germline V gene data show CDR1 as LNHDA and CDR2 as SQIVND (reference sequence). V lost 6 bases, J lost 5 bases, and 1 base stayed unmatched. The CDR3 reads CASRQGDQPQHF. Written as DNA, the CDR3 is TGTGCCAGTAGGCAGGGGGATCAGCCCCAGCATTTT. Looking up the rest from reference TRBV19 and TRBJ1-5 gives the full variable domain: DGGITQSPKYLFRKEGQNVTLSCEQNLNHDAMYWYRQDPGQGLRLIYYSQIVNDFQKGDIAEGYSVSREKKESFPLTVTSAQKNPTAFYLCASRQGDQPQHFGDGTRLSIL.

The gene calls are TRBV7-2 and TRBJ1-1; the D is unclear. Germline CDR1 and CDR2: SGHTA and FQGNSA. There are 13 residues in the CDR3. V lost 2 bases, J lost 0 bases, and 4 bases lay in between. The CDR3 loop is CASSLYLNTEAFF. The CDR3 region has the DNA TGTGCCAGCAGCTTATATCTGAACACTGAAGCTTTCTTT. Variable domain in full (rest from reference TRBV7-2 and TRBJ1-1): GAGVSQSPSNKVTEKGKDVELRCDPISGHTALYWYRQSLGQGLEFLIYFQGNSAPDKSGLPSDRFSAERTGGSVSTLTIQRTQQEDSAVYLCASSLYLNTEAFFGQGTRLTVV.

The chain uses TRBV2 and TRBJ2-3, with TRBD2 matching over 9 bases. After removal of 4 bases from V and 5 bases from J, the junction contained 7 bases not matched to a gene. Germline V gene sequence: CDR1 SNHLY, CDR2 FYNNEI. The CDR3 has 15 residues. The CDR3 coding sequence is TGTGCCAGCAGTGGGGCTAGCGGGGTGGGAGATACGCAGTATTTT. Amino acid sequence: CASSGASGVGDTQYF.

The chain is built from TRBV18 and TRBJ2-1, with a possible D match to TRBD2 (6 bases). Deletions cut 4 bases from V and 8 bases from J, with 12 bases between. The CDR3 runs 13 residues. CDR1 is KGHSH and CDR2 is LQKENI in the germline V gene. CDR3 sequence: CASSRGAKDEQFF. The CDR3 DNA reads TGTGCCAGCTCACGCGGGGCTAAGGATGAGCAGTTCTTC.

The chain carries TRBV6-5 and TRBJ2-2; D is unresolved. Trimming took 7 bases from V and 0 from J, leaving 9 bases between them. The V gene's germline CDR1 is MNHEY and CDR2 SVGAGI. CDR3 length equals 14 residues. The CDR3, as DNA: TGTGCCAGCATCCTCGTCCCGAACACCGGGGAGCTGTTTTTT. Encoded protein: CASILVPNTGELFF.

The count of this clone is one. The chain combines TRBV7-2 with TRBJ1-2, with a weak D call TRBD1 (5 bases). The CDR3 is made up of 16 amino acids. CDR1 SGHTA and CDR2 FQGNSA come from the germline V gene. Trimming removed 2 bases from V and 1 base from J, with 14 bases in between. CDR3 DNA: TGTGCCAGCAGCTTATTGGCCCGGGGGAGTAACTATGGCTACACCTTC. Translating it yields CASSLLARGSNYGYTF.

The J gene is TRBJ2-3, the V gene TRBV5-4; D gene unclear. The germline V and J ends were trimmed by 2 bases and 2 bases, with 9 bases remaining between them. The CDR3 sequence is 14 residues long. Germline CDR1 and CDR2: SGHNT and YYREEE (reference sequence). Here the CDR3 DNA reads TGTGCCAGCAGCTTTGACGACTTCACAGATACGCAGTATTTT. Amino acid sequence: CASSFDDFTDTQYF.

This chain uses TRBV4-3 with TRBJ1-5, with 8 bases matching TRBD1. The CDR3 length is 15 residues. Per germline, CDR1 LGHNA and CDR2 YSLEER. V was pared by 4 bases and J by 1 base, with 3 bases of the junction left unmatched. CDR3 nucleotide sequence: TGCGCCAGCAGCCCGACAGGGGTGAGCAATCAGCCCCAGCATTTT. It yields the protein CASSPTGVSNQPQHF.

The V and J genes are TRBV9 and TRBJ1-1; 8 nucleotides agree with TRBD1. Per the germline V gene, CDR1 is SGDLS and CDR2 is YYNGEE. The CDR3 is made up of 15 amino acids. After removal of 4 bases from V and 1 base from J, the junction contained 6 bases not matched to a gene. As DNA, the CDR3 is TGTGCCAGCAGCCCCTACCAGGGGGCGAACACTGAAGCTTTCTTT. Protein product: CASSPYQGANTEAFF.